This T cell receptor beta chain originates from a study of T cells in localized non-small cell lung cancer. As regards this clone: Its specificity is unknown.

From germline, CDR1 is MNHNS and CDR2 SASEGT. CDR3 length equals 13 residues. J lost 4 bases, V lost 7 bases, and 5 bases had no gene match. Libraries were prepared by immunoSEQ multiplex PCR; TCRdb keeps only in-frame clonotypes and omits some of them. The sample includes 50,000 to 75,000 clones, approximately 90% of them seen just once. Findings and limits, study-wide: Density of T cells in blood, when higher, went with longer overall survival. Paired adjacent lung recovered a median approximately 57 of the top 100 tumor clones. Since sequencing was restricted to only one region of the tumor, intratumor heterogeneity remains a possibility. The greatest T cell clonality was found in uninvolved adjacent lung (higher than in tumor).

This TCR came from a man aged 40-75 years with stage I squamous cell lung carcinoma. The sample consisted of peripheral blood, taken before any cancer treatment. The J gene is TRBJ1-2, the V gene TRBV6-1; TRBD1 matches 8 bases. The CDR3 DNA is TGTGCCAGCAAGGAGGACAGGGTCTATGGCTACACCTTC. Protein: CASKEDRVYGYTF.